What follows are 8 T cell receptor beta chains derived from one specimen sequenced in a study of blood T cell repertoires in COVID-19. The method was immunoSEQ multiplex PCR; TCRdb's version includes in-frame clones alone and lacks a portion of them. The sample lists 250,000 to 400,000 clones; around 84% were seen once. The specimen was PBMCs or T cells enriched from blood (not recorded which). Source of these receptors: a woman in her thirties who had been exposed to COVID-19.

The chain employs TRBV9 and TRBJ2-5, with 11 bases that match TRBD2. Germline CDR1 and CDR2: SGDLS and YYNGEE. CDR3 length: 16 residues. J lost 4 bases, V lost 0 bases, and 5 bases had no gene match. The CDR3 coding sequence is TGTGCCAGCAGCGTAGTGTCTAGCGGGGGGCGAGAGACCCAGTACTTC. Its translation: CASSVVSSGGRETQYF.

Points on this clone: Other DNA sequences in this specimen translate into the identical CDR3. The chain carries TRBV12-3 or TRBV12-4 and TRBJ2-2; D gene unclear. This CDR3 spans 13 amino acids. The ends were cut back, 4 bases at V and 0 bases at J, with 3 bases in the middle. Here the CDR3 reads CASSSTNTGELFF. CDR3 coding DNA: TGTGCCAGCAGTTCTACGAACACCGGGGAGCTGTTTTTT.

This chain connects TRBV9 to TRBJ1-5; no reliable D call. Germline CDR1 and CDR2: SGDLS and YYNGEE. This CDR3 contains 18 residues. The V and J ends lost 1 base and 0 bases respectively, with 17 bases between them. The CDR3 sequence is CASSVPAGFDSSNQPQHF. CDR3 nucleotide sequence: TGTGCCAGCAGCGTACCAGCGGGGTTTGATAGTAGCAATCAGCCCCAGCATTTT.

This chain links TRBV23-1 with TRBJ1-3; 8 bases match TRBD1. TRBV23-1 is classed as an ORF, of uncertain function. The CDR3 has 17 residues. Unmatched junction bases numbered 5, after V lost 0 bases and J lost 1 base. CDR3 nucleotide sequence: TGCGCCAGCAGTCAATCCCAGCAGGGGGCATCTGGAAACACCATATATTTT. Translated: CASSQSQQGASGNTIYF.

The chain joins TRBV19 to TRBJ2-7; 9 bases align to TRBD2. CDR1 is LNHDA, CDR2 SQIVND, per germline (reference sequence). V dropped 10 bases and J dropped 4; count of bases not matched to a gene: 17. The CDR3 is 16 amino acids. For the CDR3, the DNA is TGTGCCACCTCCTCATGGGGCGGGAGGGCCACGTACGAGCAGTACTTC. Translation gives CATSSWGGRATYEQYF.

The CDR3 DNA reads TGTGCCAGCAGTCTCGGGACAGGGCTTAATTCACCCCTCCACTTT. Encoded protein: CASSLGTGLNSPLHF. The chain has TRBV6-6 and TRBJ1-6, with 9 nucleotides matching TRBD1. Germline CDR1 MNHNY, CDR2 SVGAGI (reference sequence). V lost 5 bases and J lost 6; bases outside the gene matches: 5. CDR3 length equals 15 residues.

This chain uses TRBV15 with TRBJ2-4; D might be TRBD1 (5 bases). Looked up from germline, CDR1 is LNHNV and CDR2 is YYDKDF (reference sequence). The V end lost 4 bases, the J end lost 12 bases, and 13 bases lay between the germline ends. CDR3 length: 12 amino acids. This CDR3 reads CATSTSTGTQYF. The CDR3 bases are TGTGCCACCAGCACCTCAACAGGAACTCAGTACTTC. The full variable domain, rest sourced from reference TRBV15 and TRBJ2-4, is DAMVIQNPRYQVTQFGKPVTLSCSQTLNHNVMYWYQQKSSQAPKLLFHYYDKDFNNEADTPDNFQSRRPNTSFCFLDIRSPGLGDTAMYLCATSTSTGTQYFGAGTRLSVL.

The CDR3: CASSGRTSVGYEQYF. The DNA of the CDR3 is TGCGCCAGCAGCGGAAGAACTAGCGTGGGCTACGAGCAGTACTTC. The V and J genes are TRBV5-1 and TRBJ2-7, with 7 bases aligning to TRBD2. CDR1 is SGHRS and CDR2 is YFSETQ in the germline V gene. Germline trimming cut 4 bases from V and 3 bases from J; bases unmatched to any gene: 10. This CDR3 spans 15 amino acids.